The rows below give T cell receptor beta chains drawn from one sample of a study of T cells after yellow fever vaccination. Each CDR3 protein gets one entry after TCRdb re-called the 5' RACE reads with MiXCR. The sample records hundreds of thousands of distinct CDR3 sequences, roughly 4.3% being singletons. This material consisted of PBMCs, taken 5 days after the yellow fever booster vaccination. These receptors were collected from a man aged 18 to 29 who received the YFV17D yellow fever vaccine. CDR3s include the opening cysteine and the closing phenylalanine or tryptophan. A D gene is named only where the DNA matches it firmly. Clone size appears in some rows only: once, few, many, or a class for an expanded clone.

CDR3: CASSTGGVAGGLNNEQFF
DNA: TGCGCCAGCAGCACCGGCGGAGTAGCGGGGGGGCTGAACAATGAGCAGTTCTTC
size: many
V: TRBV5-1
J: TRBJ2-1
D: TRBD2

CDR3: CASSQGGQGTDTQYF
DNA: TGCGCCAGCAGCCAAGGGGGACAGGGCACAGATACGCAGTATTTT
size: many
V: TRBV4-3
J: TRBJ2-3
D: TRBD1

CDR3: CASSQALPSYGYTF
DNA: TGTGCCAGCAGCCAAGCATTGCCGAGCTATGGCTACACCTTC
size: few
V: TRBV3-1
J: TRBJ1-2
D: NA

CDR3: CASSEDTYNEQFF
DNA: TGTGCCAGCAGTGAGGACACCTACAATGAGCAGTTCTTC
size: many
V: TRBV6-4
J: TRBJ2-1
D: NA

CDR3: CASSFGRMKMEKLFF
DNA: TGCGCCAGCAGCTTCGGACGTATGAAGATGGAAAAACTGTTTTTT
size: NA
V: TRBV5-1
J: TRBJ1-4
D: NA

CDR3: CASSDGRKPYNEQFF
DNA: TGTGCCAGCAGTGATGGTAGGAAGCCCTACAATGAGCAGTTCTTC
size: NA
V: TRBV25-1
J: TRBJ2-1
D: NA

CDR3: CASRQGLAESDTQYF
DNA: TGTGCCAGCAGGCAGGGACTAGCGGAATCAGATACGCAGTATTTT
size: NA
V: TRBV3-1
J: TRBJ2-3
D: TRBD2

CDR3: CASSLRAPVRGYTF
DNA: TGTGCCAGCAGTTTAAGGGCCCCCGTTCGTGGCTACACCTTC
size: few
V: TRBV27
J: TRBJ1-2
D: NA

CDR3: CASRSRLAETQYF
DNA: TGTGCCAGCAGAAGTAGACTAGCTGAGACCCAGTACTTC
size: NA
V: TRBV12-3/TRBV12-4
J: TRBJ2-5
D: TRBD2

CDR3: CASSLFVGNTIYF
DNA: TGTGCCAGCAGTTTATTTGTCGGAAACACCATATATTTT
size: many
V: TRBV12-3/TRBV12-4
J: TRBJ1-3
D: NA

CDR3: CASSQDWGGRQPQHF
DNA: TGCGCCAGCAGCCAAGATTGGGGGGGGCGTCAGCCCCAGCATTTT
size: NA
V: TRBV4-3
J: TRBJ1-5
D: NA

CDR3: CSARDRLAGYPDTQYF
DNA: TGCAGTGCTAGAGATAGGCTAGCGGGATACCCAGATACGCAGTATTTT
size: many
V: TRBV20-1
J: TRBJ2-3
D: TRBD2

CDR3: CSARDGQRHTEAFF
DNA: TGCAGTGCTAGAGATGGTCAGCGGCACACTGAAGCTTTCTTT
size: NA
V: TRBV20-1
J: TRBJ1-1
D: NA

CDR3: CASSATEETQYF
DNA: TGTGCCAGCAGCGCTACAGAGGAGACCCAGTACTTC
size: many
V: TRBV6-2/TRBV6-3
J: TRBJ2-5
D: NA

CDR3: CASSLNPSNTQYF
DNA: TGTGCCAGCAGCTTAAACCCCAGCAATACGCAGTATTTT
size: NA
V: TRBV7-3
J: TRBJ2-3
D: NA

CDR3: CASSLKRIGEKLFF
DNA: TGTGCCAGCTCACTGAAACGGATAGGGGAAAAACTGTTTTTT
size: few
V: TRBV18
J: TRBJ1-4
D: NA

CDR3: CASSPNRGIDGELFF
DNA: TGTGCCAGCTCACCAAACAGGGGGATCGACGGGGAGCTGTTTTTT
size: few
V: TRBV18
J: TRBJ2-2
D: TRBD1

CDR3: CASSSFGRWMNTEAFF
DNA: TGTGCCAGCAGCTCATTTGGTCGGTGGATGAACACTGAAGCTTTCTTT
size: few
V: TRBV5-4
J: TRBJ1-1
D: NA

CDR3: CASSFDREYSSYGYTF
DNA: TGTGCCAGCAGCTTTGACAGGGAGTATTCCTCCTATGGCTACACCTTC
size: many
V: TRBV7-2
J: TRBJ1-2
D: TRBD1

CDR3: CASSQYEGNTIYF
DNA: TGCGCCAGCAGCCAATACGAAGGAAACACCATATATTTT
size: NA
V: TRBV4-3
J: TRBJ1-3
D: NA

CDR3: CSARLPGGTEAFF
DNA: TGCAGTGCTAGGCTGCCAGGGGGCACTGAAGCTTTCTTT
size: many
V: TRBV20-1
J: TRBJ1-1
D: TRBD1

CDR3: CASFSGRSGEKLFF
DNA: TGCGCCAGCTTCTCTGGGAGGTCCGGGGAAAAACTGTTTTTT
size: NA
V: TRBV5-1
J: TRBJ1-4
D: NA